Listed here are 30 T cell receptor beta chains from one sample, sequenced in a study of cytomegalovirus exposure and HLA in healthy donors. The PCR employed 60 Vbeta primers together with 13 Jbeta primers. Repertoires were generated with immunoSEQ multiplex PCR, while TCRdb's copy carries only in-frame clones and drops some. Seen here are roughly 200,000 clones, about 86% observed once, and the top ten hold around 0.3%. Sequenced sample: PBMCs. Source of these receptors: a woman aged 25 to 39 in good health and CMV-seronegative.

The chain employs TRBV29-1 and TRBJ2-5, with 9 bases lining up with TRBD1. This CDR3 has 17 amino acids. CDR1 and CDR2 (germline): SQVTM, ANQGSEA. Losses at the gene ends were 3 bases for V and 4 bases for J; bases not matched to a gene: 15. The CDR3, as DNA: TGCAGCGTTGACTTCTTAGGGACAGGGTCGGATGGAGAGACCCAGTACTTC. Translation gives CSVDFLGTGSDGETQYF.

CDR3 sequence: CASSFRRGGWVSTDTQYF. The CDR3 DNA reads as TGTGCCAGCAGCTTCCGGCGGGGGGGCTGGGTAAGCACAGATACGCAGTATTTT. The V gene is TRBV7-9, the J gene TRBJ2-3; 9 bases align to TRBD2. Germline CDR1 is SEHNR and CDR2 is FQNEAQ (reference sequence). The trim removed 3 bases at V and 0 bases at J, leaving 10 bases unmatched. The CDR3 extends over 18 amino acids.

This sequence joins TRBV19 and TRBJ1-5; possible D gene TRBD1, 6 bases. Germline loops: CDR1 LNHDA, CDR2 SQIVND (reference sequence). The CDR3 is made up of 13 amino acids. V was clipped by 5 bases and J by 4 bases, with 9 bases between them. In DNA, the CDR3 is TGTGCCAGTAGTCGGGACAAAAATCAGCCCCAGCATTTT. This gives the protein CASSRDKNQPQHF.

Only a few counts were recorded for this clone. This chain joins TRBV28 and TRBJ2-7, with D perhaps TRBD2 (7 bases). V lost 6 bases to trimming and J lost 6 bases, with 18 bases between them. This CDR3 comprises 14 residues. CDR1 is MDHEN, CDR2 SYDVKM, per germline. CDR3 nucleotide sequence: TGTGCCAGCAGCCGACGGGGGGCTATGGTCGAGCAGTACTTC. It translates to CASSRRGAMVEQYF.

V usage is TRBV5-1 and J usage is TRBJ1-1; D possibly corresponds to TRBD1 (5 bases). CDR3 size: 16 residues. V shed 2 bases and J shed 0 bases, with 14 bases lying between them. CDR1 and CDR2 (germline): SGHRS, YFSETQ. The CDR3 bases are TGCGCCAGCAGCTTAGGGGCAGGGAATATGAACACTGAAGCTTTCTTT. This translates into CASSLGAGNMNTEAFF. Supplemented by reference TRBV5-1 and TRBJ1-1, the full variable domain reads KAGVTQTPRYLIKTRGQQVTLSCSPISGHRSVSWYQQTPGQGLQFLFEYFSETQRNKGNFPGRFSGRQFSNSRSEMNVSTLELGDSALYLCASSLGAGNMNTEAFFGQGTRLTVV.

DNA of the CDR3: TGTGCCAGCAGTGTTTGGAGGGAAGCTTTCTTT. As protein: CASSVWREAFF. The J gene is TRBJ1-1, the V gene TRBV6-1; no definite D call. The CDR3 runs to 11 residues. The germline CDR1 and CDR2 sequences are MNHNS and SASEGT. V lost 4 bases, J lost 8 bases, and 8 bases lay in between.

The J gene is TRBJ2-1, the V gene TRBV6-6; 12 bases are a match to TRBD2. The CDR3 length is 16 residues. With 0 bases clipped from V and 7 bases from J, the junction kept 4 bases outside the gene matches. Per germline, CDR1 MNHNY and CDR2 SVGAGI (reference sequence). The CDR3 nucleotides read TGTGCCAGCAGTTACTCCCCACTAGCGGGGGGAAATGAGCAGTTCTTC. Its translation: CASSYSPLAGGNEQFF.

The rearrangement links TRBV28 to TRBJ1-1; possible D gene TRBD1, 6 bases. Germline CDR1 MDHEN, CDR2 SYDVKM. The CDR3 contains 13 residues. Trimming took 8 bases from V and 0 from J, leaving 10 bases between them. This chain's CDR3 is CASRDTMNTEAFF. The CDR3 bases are TGTGCCAGCCGGGACACAATGAACACTGAAGCTTTCTTT.

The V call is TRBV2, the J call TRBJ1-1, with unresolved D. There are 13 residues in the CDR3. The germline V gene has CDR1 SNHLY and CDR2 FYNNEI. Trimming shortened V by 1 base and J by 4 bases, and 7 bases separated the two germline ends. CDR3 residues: CASSEDSRTEAFF. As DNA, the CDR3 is TGTGCCAGCAGTGAAGACAGTCGCACTGAAGCTTTCTTT.

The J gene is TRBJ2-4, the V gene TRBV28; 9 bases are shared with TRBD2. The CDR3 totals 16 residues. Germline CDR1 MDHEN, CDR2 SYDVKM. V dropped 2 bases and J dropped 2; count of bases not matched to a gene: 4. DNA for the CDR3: TGTGCCAGCAGTTTACTTCTAGCGGGAACCAAAAACATTCAGTACTTC. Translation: CASSLLLAGTKNIQYF.

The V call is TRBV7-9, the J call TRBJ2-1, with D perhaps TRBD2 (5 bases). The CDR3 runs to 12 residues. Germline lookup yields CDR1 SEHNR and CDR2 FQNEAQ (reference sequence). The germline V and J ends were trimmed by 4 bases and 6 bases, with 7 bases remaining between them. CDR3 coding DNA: TGTGCCAGCAGCTCCGGACTCAATGAGCAGTTCTTC. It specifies CASSSGLNEQFF. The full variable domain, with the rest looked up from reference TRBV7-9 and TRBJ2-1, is DTGVSQNPRHKITKRGQNVTFRCDPISEHNRLYWYRQTLGQGPEFLTYFQNEAQLEKSRLLSDRFSAERPKGSFSTLEIQRTEQGDSAMYLCASSSGLNEQFFGPGTRLTVL.

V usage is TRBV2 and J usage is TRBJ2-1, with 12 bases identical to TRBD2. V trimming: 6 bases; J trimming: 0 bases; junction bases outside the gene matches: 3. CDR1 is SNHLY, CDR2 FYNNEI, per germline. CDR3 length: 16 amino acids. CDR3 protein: CASRKGLAGSYNEQFF. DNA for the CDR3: TGTGCCAGCAGGAAGGGACTAGCGGGCTCCTACAATGAGCAGTTCTTC.

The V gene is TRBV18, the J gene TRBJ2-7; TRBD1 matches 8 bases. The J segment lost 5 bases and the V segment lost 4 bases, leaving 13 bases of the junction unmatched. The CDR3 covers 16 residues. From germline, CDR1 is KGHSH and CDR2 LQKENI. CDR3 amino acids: CASSLTGQGGPNEQYF. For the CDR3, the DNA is TGTGCCAGCTCACTCACCGGACAGGGAGGCCCCAACGAGCAGTACTTC.

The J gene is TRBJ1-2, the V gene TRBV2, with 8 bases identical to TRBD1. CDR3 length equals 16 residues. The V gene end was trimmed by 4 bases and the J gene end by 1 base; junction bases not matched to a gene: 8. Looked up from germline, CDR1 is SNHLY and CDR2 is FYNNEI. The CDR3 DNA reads TGTGCCAGCAGTGCCGGACAGGGAGGATTTAACTATGGCTACACCTTC. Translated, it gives CASSAGQGGFNYGYTF.

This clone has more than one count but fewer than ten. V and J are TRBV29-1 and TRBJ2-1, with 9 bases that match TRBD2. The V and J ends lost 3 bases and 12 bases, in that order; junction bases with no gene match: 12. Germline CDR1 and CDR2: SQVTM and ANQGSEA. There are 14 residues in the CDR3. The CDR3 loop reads CSVDATSGGDRQFF. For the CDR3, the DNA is TGCAGCGTTGATGCGACTAGCGGAGGGGACCGGCAGTTCTTC.

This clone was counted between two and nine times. CDR3 loop: CASSEETSGYNEQFF. CDR3 DNA sequence: TGTGCCAGCAGTGAAGAAACTAGCGGCTACAATGAGCAGTTCTTC. The V gene is TRBV6-1, the J gene TRBJ2-1, with TRBD2 identical over 8 bases. Germline assignment: CDR1 MNHNS and CDR2 SASEGT. CDR3 length: 15 amino acids. The J segment lost 3 bases and the V segment lost 1 base, leaving 2 bases of the junction unmatched.

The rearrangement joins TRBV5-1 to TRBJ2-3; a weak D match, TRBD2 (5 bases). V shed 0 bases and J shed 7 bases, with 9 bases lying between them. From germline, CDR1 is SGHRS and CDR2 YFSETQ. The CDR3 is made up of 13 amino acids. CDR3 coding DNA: TGCGCCAGCAGCTTGGGGTGGACTTATACGCAGTATTTT. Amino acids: CASSLGWTYTQYF.

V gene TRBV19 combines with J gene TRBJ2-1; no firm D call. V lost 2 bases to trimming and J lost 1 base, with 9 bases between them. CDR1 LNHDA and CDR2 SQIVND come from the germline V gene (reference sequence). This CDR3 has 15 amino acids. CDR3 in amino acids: CASSILANSYNEQFF. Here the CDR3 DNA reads TGTGCCAGTAGTATATTAGCCAATTCCTACAATGAGCAGTTCTTC.

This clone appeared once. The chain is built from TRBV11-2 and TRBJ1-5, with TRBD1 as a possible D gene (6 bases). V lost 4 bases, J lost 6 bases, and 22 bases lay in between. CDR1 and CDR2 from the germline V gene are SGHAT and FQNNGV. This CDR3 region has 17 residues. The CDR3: CASSSVPGGPGSQPQHF. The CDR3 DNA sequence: TGTGCCAGCAGCTCGGTACCGGGGGGGCCCGGTAGTCAGCCCCAGCATTTT.

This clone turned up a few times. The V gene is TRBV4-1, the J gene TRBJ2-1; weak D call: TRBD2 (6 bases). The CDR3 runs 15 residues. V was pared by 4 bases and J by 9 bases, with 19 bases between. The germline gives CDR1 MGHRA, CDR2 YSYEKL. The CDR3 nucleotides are TGCGCCAGCAGCCTTGGTGGAGGGCACAGTGCTGAGCAGTTCTTC. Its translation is CASSLGGGHSAEQFF.

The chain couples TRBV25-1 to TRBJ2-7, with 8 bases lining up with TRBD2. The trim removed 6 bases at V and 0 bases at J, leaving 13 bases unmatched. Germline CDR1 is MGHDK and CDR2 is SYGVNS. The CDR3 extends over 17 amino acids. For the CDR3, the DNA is TGTGCCAGCAGCGACTTTGGCGGGGGGCCCAGCTCCTACGAGCAGTACTTC. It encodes CASSDFGGGPSSYEQYF.

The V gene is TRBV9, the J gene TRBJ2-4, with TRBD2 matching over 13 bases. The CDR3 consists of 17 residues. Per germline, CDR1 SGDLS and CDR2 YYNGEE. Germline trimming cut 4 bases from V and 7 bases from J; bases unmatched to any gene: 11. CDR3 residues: CASSPRLGLAGENIQYF. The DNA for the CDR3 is TGTGCCAGCAGCCCCCGCCTCGGACTAGCGGGAGAGAACATTCAGTACTTC. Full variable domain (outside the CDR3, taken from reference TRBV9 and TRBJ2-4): DSGVTQTPKHLITATGQRVTLRCSPRSGDLSVYWYQQSLDQGLQFLIQYYNGEERAKGNILERFSAQQFPDLHSELNLSSLELGDSALYFCASSPRLGLAGENIQYFGAGTRLSVL.

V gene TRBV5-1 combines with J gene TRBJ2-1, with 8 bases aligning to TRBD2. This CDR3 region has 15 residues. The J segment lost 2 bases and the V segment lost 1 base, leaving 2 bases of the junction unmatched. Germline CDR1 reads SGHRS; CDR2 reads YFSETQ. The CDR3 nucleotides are TGCGCCAGCAGCTTGACTAGCGGAGCCTACAATGAGCAGTTCTTC. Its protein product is CASSLTSGAYNEQFF.

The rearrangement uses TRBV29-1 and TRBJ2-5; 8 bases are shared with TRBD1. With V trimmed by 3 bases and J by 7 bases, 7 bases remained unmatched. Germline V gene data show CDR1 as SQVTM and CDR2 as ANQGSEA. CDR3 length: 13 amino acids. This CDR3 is CSVDRGRGGTQYF. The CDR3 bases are TGCAGCGTTGACAGGGGGCGCGGAGGGACCCAGTACTTC.

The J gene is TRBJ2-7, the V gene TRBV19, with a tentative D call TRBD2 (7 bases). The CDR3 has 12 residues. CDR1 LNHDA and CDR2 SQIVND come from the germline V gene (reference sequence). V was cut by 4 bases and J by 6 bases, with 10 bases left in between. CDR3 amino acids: CASSRGGGEQYF. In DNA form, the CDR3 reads TGTGCCAGTAGTAGGGGAGGGGGCGAGCAGTACTTC.

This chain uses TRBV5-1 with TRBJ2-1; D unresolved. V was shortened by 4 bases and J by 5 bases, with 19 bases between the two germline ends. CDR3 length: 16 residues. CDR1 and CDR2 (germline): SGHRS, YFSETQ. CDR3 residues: CASSPPLSYLDNEQFF. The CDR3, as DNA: TGCGCCAGCAGCCCCCCCTTAAGCTACCTAGACAATGAGCAGTTCTTC.

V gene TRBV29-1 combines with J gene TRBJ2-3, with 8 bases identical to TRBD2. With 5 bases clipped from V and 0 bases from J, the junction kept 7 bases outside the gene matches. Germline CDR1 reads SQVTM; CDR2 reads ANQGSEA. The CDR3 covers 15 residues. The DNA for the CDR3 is TGCAGCGTTTCGGGGGGGGACTCTAGCACAGATACGCAGTATTTT. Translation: CSVSGGDSSTDTQYF.

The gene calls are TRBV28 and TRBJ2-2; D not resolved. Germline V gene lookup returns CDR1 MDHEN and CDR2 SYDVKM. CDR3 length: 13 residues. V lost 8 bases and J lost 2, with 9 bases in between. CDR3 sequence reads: CASGSHNTGELFF. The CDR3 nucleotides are TGTGCCAGCGGCTCCCATAACACCGGGGAGCTGTTTTTT.

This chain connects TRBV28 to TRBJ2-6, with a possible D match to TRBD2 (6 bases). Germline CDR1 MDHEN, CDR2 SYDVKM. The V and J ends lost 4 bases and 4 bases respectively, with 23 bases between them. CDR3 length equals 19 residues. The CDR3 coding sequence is TGTGCCAGCAGTTCCCTATTAAGCGGGTACCTTTGGGGGGCCAACGTCCTGACTTTC. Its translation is CASSSLLSGYLWGANVLTF.

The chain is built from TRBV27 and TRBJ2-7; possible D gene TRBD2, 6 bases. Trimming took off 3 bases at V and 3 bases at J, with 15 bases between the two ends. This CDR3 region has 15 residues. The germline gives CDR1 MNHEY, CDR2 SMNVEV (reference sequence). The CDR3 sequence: CASSFMGGGYYEQYF. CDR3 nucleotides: TGTGCCAGCAGTTTCATGGGAGGCGGGTACTACGAGCAGTACTTC.